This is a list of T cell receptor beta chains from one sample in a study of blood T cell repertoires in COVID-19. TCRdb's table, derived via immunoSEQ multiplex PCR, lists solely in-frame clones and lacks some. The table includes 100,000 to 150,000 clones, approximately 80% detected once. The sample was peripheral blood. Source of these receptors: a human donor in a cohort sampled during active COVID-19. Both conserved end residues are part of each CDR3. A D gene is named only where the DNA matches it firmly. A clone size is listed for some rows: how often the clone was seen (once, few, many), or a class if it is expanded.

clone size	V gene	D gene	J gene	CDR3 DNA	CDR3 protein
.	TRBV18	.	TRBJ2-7	TGTGCCAGCTCACCAGGCGGGACCGAGTCCTACGAGCAGTACTTC	CASSPGGTESYEQYF
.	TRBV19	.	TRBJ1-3	TGTGCCAGTAATAACAGGGCTGGAAACACCATATATTTT	CASNNRAGNTIYF
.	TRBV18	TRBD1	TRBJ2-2	TGTGCCAGCTCACCAACAGGGGGTAACACCGGGGAGCTGTTTTTT	CASSPTGGNTGELFF
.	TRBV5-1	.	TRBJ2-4	TGCGCCAGCAGCGCGGAGGGCGGCATTCAGTACTTC	CASSAEGGIQYF
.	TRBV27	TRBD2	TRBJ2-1	TGTGCCAGCAGTCGCGCCGGGACTAGCGTCTACAATGAGCAGTTCTTC	CASSRAGTSVYNEQFF
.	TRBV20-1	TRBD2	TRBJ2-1	TGCAGTGCTAGTGGGACTAGCGGGGCCGCCCCCTACAATGAGCAGTTCTTC	CSASGTSGAAPYNEQFF
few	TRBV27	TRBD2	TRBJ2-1	TGTGCCAGCAGTTTAAAGGGGACTAGCGGAAGCTCCTACAATGAGCAGTTCTTC	CASSLKGTSGSSYNEQFF
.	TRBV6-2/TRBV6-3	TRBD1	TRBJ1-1	TGTGCCAGCAGTTTGACAGGGGGCGCGGGCACTGAAGCTTTCTTT	CASSLTGGAGTEAFF
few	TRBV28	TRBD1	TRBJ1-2	TGTGCCAGCAGTGAGGACAGGGCATCAAATCTTGGCTACACCTTC	CASSEDRASNLGYTF
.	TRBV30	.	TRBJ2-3	TGTGCCTGGAGTGTAAGGGGCGCAGATACGCAGTATTTT	CAWSVRGADTQYF
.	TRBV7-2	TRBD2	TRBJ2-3	TGTGCCAGCAGCTCCCAGGGACTAGCGGGGGGGACAGATACGCAGTATTTT	CASSSQGLAGGTDTQYF
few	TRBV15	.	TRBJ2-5	TGTGCCACCAGCAGACAAACAGGGAAAGAGACCCAGTACTTC	CATSRQTGKETQYF
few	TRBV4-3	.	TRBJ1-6	TGCGCCAGCAGCCAGGTTGGACAGTCCCTCACTAATAATTCACCCCTCCACTTT	CASSQVGQSLTNNSPLHF
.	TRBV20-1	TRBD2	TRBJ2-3	TGCAGTGCTAGTCGGTTAGCGGGAGGGCCCGAAGATACGCAGTATTTT	CSASRLAGGPEDTQYF
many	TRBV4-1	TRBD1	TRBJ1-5	TGCGCCAGCAGCCAAGTACCATACAGGGGGCCCCAGCCCCAGCATTTT	CASSQVPYRGPQPQHF
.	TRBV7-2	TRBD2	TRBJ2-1	TGTGCCAGCATCACAATGGGACTAGCGGGAGGGAGCTCCTACAATGAGCAGTTCTTC	CASITMGLAGGSSYNEQFF
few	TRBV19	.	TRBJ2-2	TGTGCCAGTAGTATAGGCGGGACGGCGAACACCGGGGAGCTGTTTTTT	CASSIGGTANTGELFF
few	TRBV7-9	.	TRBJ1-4	TGTGCCAGCAGTTTAGGTCCCCAGGGAGAAAAACTGTTTTTT	CASSLGPQGEKLFF
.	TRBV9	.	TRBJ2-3	TGTGCCAGCAGCGTGACCCAGGGGTGGGTAGATACGCAGTATTTT	CASSVTQGWVDTQYF
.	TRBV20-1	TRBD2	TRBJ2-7	TGCAGTGCTAGTGTGCGGGGGGGATCCTACGAGCAGTACTTC	CSASVRGGSYEQYF
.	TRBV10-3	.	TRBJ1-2	TGTGCCATCAGTGAGCTCGGGACAATCTATGGCTACACCTTC	CAISELGTIYGYTF
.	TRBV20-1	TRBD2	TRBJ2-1	TGCAGTGCTGGGGGAGGGGATGAGCAGTTCTTC	CSAGGGDEQFF
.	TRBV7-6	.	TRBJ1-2	TGTGCCAGCAGCCCCAAGGAGGGACCGCTTGCTTGGAAAGGCTACACCTTC	CASSPKEGPLAWKGYTF
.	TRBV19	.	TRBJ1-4	TGTGCCTCAGCGGGGGGTGCTAATGAAAAACTGTTTTTT	CASAGGANEKLFF
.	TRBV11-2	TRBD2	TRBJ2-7	TGTGCCAGCAGCTTAGATGCTAGCGGGAGACAGCAGTACTTC	CASSLDASGRQQYF
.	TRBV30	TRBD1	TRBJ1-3	TGTGCCTGGAGTGTAATAGCGGGACAGAACTCTGGAAACACCATATATTTT	CAWSVIAGQNSGNTIYF
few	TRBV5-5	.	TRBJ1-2	TGTGCCAGCAGCATACAGGAGACGGCGTATGGCTACACCTTC	CASSIQETAYGYTF
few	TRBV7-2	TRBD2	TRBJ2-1	TGTGCCAGCAGCTTAGTGGCTAGCGGGAGTGTGTCCTACAATGAGCAGTTCTTC	CASSLVASGSVSYNEQFF
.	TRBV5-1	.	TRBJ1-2	TGCGCCACCATCGGACGGGAGGGGGAGGAGGCCGGCTACACCTTC	CATIGREGEEAGYTF
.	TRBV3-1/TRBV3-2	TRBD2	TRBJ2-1	TGTGCCAGCAGCCTCCTATCCGGAGTAGCGGGAGTTGTGGATGAGCAGTTCTTC	CASSLLSGVAGVVDEQFF
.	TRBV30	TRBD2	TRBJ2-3	TGTGCCTGGATACCAAAGGGAGCGGGGACCACAGATACGCAGTATTTT	CAWIPKGAGTTDTQYF
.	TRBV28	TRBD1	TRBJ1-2	TGTGCCAGCAGCCTGGACAGGGGCGTATCCTCGGTCCTCTTC	CASSLDRGVSSVLF
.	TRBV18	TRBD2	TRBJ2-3	TGTGCCAGCTCACCACAGTTCCATGCTAGCGGGAGGCAAGATACGCAGTATTTT	CASSPQFHASGRQDTQYF
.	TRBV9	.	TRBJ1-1	TGTGCCAGCAGCGTCACTTCCAATTGGAACACTGAAGCTTTCTTT	CASSVTSNWNTEAFF
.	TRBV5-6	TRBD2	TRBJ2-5	TGTGCCAGCAGCTCGAAAGGGACTAGCGGGGGTCTAGAGACCCAGTACTTC	CASSSKGTSGGLETQYF
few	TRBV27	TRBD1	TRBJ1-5	TGTGCCAGCAGTTTGGGAGGCAGGGGGCGTTTTAGTAGCCAGCCCCAGCATTTT	CASSLGGRGRFSSQPQHF
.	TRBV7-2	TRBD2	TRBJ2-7	TGTGCCAGCACCCTGGGGGCGGGGGGAACCTACGAGCAGTACTTC	CASTLGAGGTYEQYF
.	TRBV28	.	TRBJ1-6	TGTGCCAGCAGTCCGGGGGGACGAGACCTCCACTTT	CASSPGGRDLHF
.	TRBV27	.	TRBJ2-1	TGTGCCAGCAGCCGCGGCGGGCTCCAAGGTTCCTACAATGAGCAGTTCTTC	CASSRGGLQGSYNEQFF
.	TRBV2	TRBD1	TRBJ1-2	TGTGCCAGCAGGAGGACAGGATTAAACTATGGCTACACCTTC	CASRRTGLNYGYTF
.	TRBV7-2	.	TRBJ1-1	TGTGCCAGCAGCTGGAGCAGGGAGGGCACTGAAGCTTTCTTT	CASSWSREGTEAFF
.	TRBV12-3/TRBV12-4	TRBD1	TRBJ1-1	TGTGCCAGCACCTTTCAGGGGGACACTGAAGCTTTCTTT	CASTFQGDTEAFF
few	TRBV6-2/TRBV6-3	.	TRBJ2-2	TGTGCCAGCAGCAGACTAGGAGGGCACACCGGGGAGCTGTTTTTT	CASSRLGGHTGELFF
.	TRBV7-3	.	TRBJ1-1	TGTGCCAGCAGCTTAGAGGGTTGGAACACTGAAGCTTTCTTT	CASSLEGWNTEAFF
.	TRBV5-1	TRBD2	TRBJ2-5	TGCGCCAGCAGCTTGGGGATCGCGGGGGGGCGAGAGACCCAGTACTTC	CASSLGIAGGRETQYF
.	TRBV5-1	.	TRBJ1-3	TGCGCCAGCAGCTCTACCTCCCACTTGAGCTCTGGAAACACCATATATTTT	CASSSTSHLSSGNTIYF
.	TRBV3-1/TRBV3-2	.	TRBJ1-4	TGTGCCAGCAGCCACTTTGACAGATATAATGAAAAACTGTTTTTT	CASSHFDRYNEKLFF
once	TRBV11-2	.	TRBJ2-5	TGTGCCAGCAGCTCAACTGTCGCGGAGACCCAGTACTTC	CASSSTVAETQYF
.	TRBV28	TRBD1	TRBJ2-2	TGTGCCAGCAGACCCGGGACAGGACCAACCGGGGAGCTGTTTTTT	CASRPGTGPTGELFF
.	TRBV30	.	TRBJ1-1	TGTGCCTGGAGTCGGGGACAAGATGGAAACACTGAAGCTTTCTTT	CAWSRGQDGNTEAFF
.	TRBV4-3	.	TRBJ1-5	TGCGCCAGCAGCCAGTGGACGGGGGGGGATCAGCCCCAGCATTTT	CASSQWTGGDQPQHF
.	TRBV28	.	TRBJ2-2	TGTGCCAGCAGTTTCGGGAACACCCGGGAGCTGTTTTTT	CASSFGNTRELFF
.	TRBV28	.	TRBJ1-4	TGTGCCTCAAAGGGGGGGTTTAATGAAAAACTGTTTTTT	CASKGGFNEKLFF
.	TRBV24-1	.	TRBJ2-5	TGTGCCACCAGTGATTTCCGGGGAGAGACCCAGTACTTC	CATSDFRGETQYF
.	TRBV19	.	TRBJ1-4	TGTGCCAGTAGTAAGGGGATTAATGAAAAACTGTTTTTT	CASSKGINEKLFF